Below, 21 T cell receptor beta chains from the same sample are listed, as sequenced in a study of T cell repertoires in cytomegalovirus infection. These receptors' antigens are unknown. Using its own MiXCR run on the reads, TCRdb lists one record per CDR3 protein. The sample holds some 900,000 distinct CDR3 sequences; approximately 32% are singletons and the top ten take 12%. Material: cultured CD8+ T cells from PBMCs, obtained from culture after CMV antigen stimulation. These receptor sequences come from a human donor in good health (CMV status not recorded). Some clones in this sample may be carry-over from other donors' samples.

There are a few counts of this clonotype. The chain uses TRBV7-6 and TRBJ2-3, with 7 bases fitting TRBD2. The J segment lost 6 bases and the V segment lost 5 bases, leaving 8 bases of the junction unmatched. Germline lookup yields CDR1 SGHVS and CDR2 FNYEAQ. This CDR3 has 14 amino acids. CDR3 amino acids: CASSPRLAEDTQYF. In DNA, the CDR3 is TGTGCCAGCAGCCCGAGACTAGCAGAGGATACGCAGTATTTT. The entire variable domain, with the rest obtained from reference TRBV7-6 and TRBJ2-3, is as follows: GAGVSQSPRYKVTKRGQDVALRCDPISGHVSLYWYRQALGQGPEFLTYFNYEAQQDKSGLPNDRFSAERPEGSISTLTIQRTEQRDSAMYRCASSPRLAEDTQYFGPGTRLTVL.

The rearrangement joins TRBV6-6 to TRBJ2-1; 8 positions match TRBD2. The V and J ends lost 6 bases and 8 bases, in that order; junction bases with no gene match: 6. This CDR3 comprises 13 residues. Germline loops: CDR1 MNHNY, CDR2 SVGAGI (reference sequence). CDR3 sequence reads: CASRDSGVDEQFF. As DNA, the CDR3 is TGTGCCAGCAGGGATAGCGGGGTAGATGAGCAGTTCTTC.

This clonotype was recorded at least ten times. The CDR3 is CASSPFTSGAYNEQFF. CDR3 DNA: TGTGCCAGCAGCCCCTTCACTAGCGGAGCCTACAATGAGCAGTTCTTC. This rearrangement joins TRBV7-2 to TRBJ2-1; 8 nucleotides line up with TRBD2. J gave up 2 bases and V 5 bases, and 8 bases lay outside the gene matches. The CDR3 contains 16 residues. Germline CDR1 reads SGHTA; CDR2 reads FQGNSA.

This chain uses TRBV27 with TRBJ2-3; 13 bases align to TRBD2. The ends lost 7 bases at V and 5 bases at J; junction bases unmatched: 9. CDR3 length equals 16 residues. The germline V gene has CDR1 MNHEY and CDR2 SMNVEV (reference sequence). CDR3 DNA sequence: TGTGCCAGCACCACACTAGCGGGGGGGCGGGGAGATACGCAGTATTTT. This gives the protein CASTTLAGGRGDTQYF.

The CDR3 is CASSSQTGQDSYEQYF. For the CDR3, the DNA is TGTGCCAGCAGCTCTCAGACAGGGCAGGATTCCTACGAGCAGTACTTC. The rearrangement uses TRBV5-4 and TRBJ2-7; 7 bases fit TRBD1. Looked up from germline, CDR1 is SGHNT and CDR2 is YYREEE (reference sequence). The J segment lost 1 base and the V segment lost 3 bases, leaving 10 bases of the junction unmatched. There are 16 residues in the CDR3.

This clonotype was picked up many times. V usage is TRBV7-2 and J usage is TRBJ2-7; possibly TRBD1 for D (5 bases). There are 13 residues in the CDR3. Looked up from germline, CDR1 is SGHTA and CDR2 is FQGNSA. V was trimmed by 6 bases and J by 2 bases, leaving 11 bases between them. Written as DNA, the CDR3 is TGTGCCAGCAGTTTGGGGCAGCCCTACGAGCAGTACTTC. It codes for CASSLGQPYEQYF.

This clonotype is classed as large (0.1 to 1%). The chain combines TRBV6-5 with TRBJ2-5, with D perhaps TRBD2 (6 bases). Germline V lookup: CDR1 MNHEY, CDR2 SVGAGI. This CDR3 is 14 amino acids long. Trimming took 2 bases from V and 3 from J, leaving 10 bases between them. For the CDR3, the DNA is TGTGCCAGCAGTTACGGGGCGGGGAAAGAGACCCAGTACTTC. As protein: CASSYGAGKETQYF.

The chain combines TRBV19 with TRBJ1-1; D gene unclear. The V gene lost 7 bases and the J gene lost 7 bases, with 13 bases spanning the gap. Germline lookup yields CDR1 LNHDA and CDR2 SQIVND (reference sequence). The CDR3 has 12 residues. The CDR3 coding sequence is TGTGCCAGTACCTCGCGGCAGCATGAAGCTTTCTTT. Residues: CASTSRQHEAFF.

The table lists this clonotype with many counts. J is TRBJ2-3 and V is TRBV4-3; D possibly corresponds to TRBD2 (6 bases). The CDR3 totals 16 residues. Looked up from germline, CDR1 is LGHNA and CDR2 is YSLEER. The V end was cut by 0 bases, the J end by 5 bases, with 15 bases between. The CDR3 protein is CASSQDRTLGGDTQYF. DNA for the CDR3: TGCGCCAGCAGCCAAGACCGGACTCTGGGGGGAGATACGCAGTATTTT.

The chain is built from TRBV7-6 and TRBJ2-3, with a possible D match to TRBD1 (5 bases). V lost 5 bases and J lost 1, with 19 bases in between. The CDR3 is made up of 17 amino acids. Germline CDR1 reads SGHVS; CDR2 reads FNYEAQ. The CDR3 DNA reads TGTGCCAGCAGCCCTCCAGGGCCAGGGCGCGGCACAGATACGCAGTATTTT. Protein: CASSPPGPGRGTDTQYF. The full variable domain, with the rest looked up from reference TRBV7-6 and TRBJ2-3, is GAGVSQSPRYKVTKRGQDVALRCDPISGHVSLYWYRQALGQGPEFLTYFNYEAQQDKSGLPNDRFSAERPEGSISTLTIQRTEQRDSAMYRCASSPPGPGRGTDTQYFGPGTRLTVL.

The rearrangement uses TRBV4-1 and TRBJ1-2; D remains unclear. Trimming took off 0 bases at V and 5 bases at J, with 19 bases between the two ends. Germline V gives CDR1 MGHRA, CDR2 YSYEKL. The CDR3 contains 17 residues. CDR3 DNA: TGCGCCAGCAGCCAAGATCTTTCCTGGGTGAAACGGTATGGCTACACCTTC. Protein product: CASSQDLSWVKRYGYTF.

The gene calls are TRBV7-6 and TRBJ2-7; 8 nucleotides agree with TRBD1. With 3 bases clipped from V and 3 bases from J, the junction kept 4 bases outside the gene matches. The CDR3 is 14 amino acids. In germline, CDR1 is SGHVS, CDR2 FNYEAQ. The DNA for the CDR3 is TGTGCCAGCAGCTTCGACAGGGGCAACTACGAGCAGTACGTC. Translated, it gives CASSFDRGNYEQYV.

This clonotype was seen a handful of times. The chain combines TRBV28 with TRBJ1-5; a possible D gene is TRBD1 (5 bases). The ends were cut back, 6 bases at V and 1 base at J, with 25 bases in the middle. Germline lookup yields CDR1 MDHEN and CDR2 SYDVKM. The CDR3 is 19 amino acids. The CDR3 DNA follows: TGTGCCAGCAGATACGGTTTTGGGCAGGGCCCGGGGAGCAATCAGCCCCAGCATTTT. Residues: CASRYGFGQGPGSNQPQHF. The entire variable domain, with the rest obtained from reference TRBV28 and TRBJ1-5, is as follows: DVKVTQSSRYLVKRTGEKVFLECVQDMDHENMFWYRQDPGLGLRLIYFSYDVKMKEKGDIPEGYSVSREKKERFSLILESASTNQTSMYLCASRYGFGQGPGSNQPQHFGDGTRLSIL.

This clonotype was counted a single time. The chain couples TRBV7-9 to TRBJ1-2; D may be TRBD1 (6 bases). Trimming removed 5 bases from V and 8 bases from J, with 15 bases in between. CDR3 length equals 13 residues. CDR1 is SEHNR, CDR2 FQNEAQ, per germline (reference sequence). The CDR3 protein is CASSPQGWMGYTF. The CDR3 DNA follows: TGTGCCAGCAGCCCACAGGGTTGGATGGGCTACACCTTC.

For the CDR3, the DNA is TGTGCCAGCAGCCAAGATTCGCTGATGAACACTGAAGCTTTCTTT. Amino acids: CASSQDSLMNTEAFF. This chain joins TRBV3-1 and TRBJ1-1; no reliable D call. This CDR3 is 15 amino acids long. Trimming shortened V by 0 bases and J by 0 bases, and 8 bases separated the two germline ends. CDR1 is LGHDT, CDR2 YNNKEL, per germline (reference sequence). Full variable domain (rest looked up from reference TRBV3-1 and TRBJ1-1): DTAVSQTPKYLVTQMGNDKSIKCEQNLGHDTMYWYKQDSKKFLKIMFSYNNKELIINETVPNRFSPKSPDKAHLNLHINSLELGDSAVYFCASSQDSLMNTEAFFGQGTRLTVV.

Concerning this clonotype itself: A read error may account for a junction end that differs from germline. The genes are TRBV7-2 and TRBJ2-2, with D possibly TRBD1 on 6 matching bases. CDR3 size: 13 residues. The germline V gene encodes CDR1 SGHTA and CDR2 FQGNSA. The CDR3 protein is CASSSRGTGVLFF. CDR3 nucleotide sequence: TGTGCCAGCAGCTCCAGGGGCACCGGGGTGCTGTTTTTT.

This clonotype was observed a few times. This sequence joins TRBV7-8 and TRBJ1-1; the D is unclear. Per germline, CDR1 SGHVS and CDR2 FQNEAQ. Trimming shortened V by 4 bases and J by 0 bases, and 9 bases separated the two germline ends. There are 14 residues in the CDR3. The CDR3 sequence: CASSSRTLNTEAFF. CDR3 DNA sequence: TGTGCCAGCAGCTCCAGGACGCTGAACACTGAAGCTTTCTTT.

V and J are TRBV9 and TRBJ2-6; TRBD2 matches at 11 bases. This CDR3 comprises 20 residues. Germline assignment: CDR1 SGDLS and CDR2 YYNGEE. The V segment lost 2 bases and the J segment 0 bases; nucleotides outside the gene matches: 10. The CDR3 nucleotides read TGTGCCAGCAGCGTGACGATACTAGCGGGGGCCCACTCTGGGGCCAACGTCCTGACTTTC. It specifies CASSVTILAGAHSGANVLTF. The full variable domain, completed using reference TRBV9 and TRBJ2-6, is DSGVTQTPKHLITATGQRVTLRCSPRSGDLSVYWYQQSLDQGLQFLIQYYNGEERAKGNILERFSAQQFPDLHSELNLSSLELGDSALYFCASSVTILAGAHSGANVLTFGAGSRLTVL.

The V gene is TRBV5-6, the J gene TRBJ2-3; the match to TRBD2 covers 8 bases. J was trimmed by 9 bases and V by 2 bases; bases with no gene match: 5. Germline CDR1 SGHDT, CDR2 YYEEEE. This CDR3 region has 13 residues. The CDR3 DNA sequence: TGTGCCAGCAGCTTTGGGAGCGGGGGCACGCAGTATTTT. It yields the protein CASSFGSGGTQYF.

This clonotype was seen a few times. V and J are TRBV27 and TRBJ1-5; D gene ambiguous. Trimming cost V 2 bases and J 6 bases, with 11 bases left between them. The germline CDR1 and CDR2 sequences are MNHEY and SMNVEV (reference sequence). This CDR3 region has 14 residues. The CDR3 is CASSLIGDAQPQHF. The DNA of the CDR3 is TGTGCCAGCAGTTTAATCGGTGACGCTCAGCCCCAGCATTTT.

A few counts support this clonotype. This chain connects TRBV19 to TRBJ2-1; 11 bases are shared with TRBD2. Germline values: CDR1 LNHDA, CDR2 SQIVND (reference sequence). The trim removed 6 bases at V and 4 bases at J, leaving 11 bases unmatched. There are 17 residues in the CDR3. The chain's CDR3 is CASRWSSGGASYNEQFF. The CDR3 coding sequence is TGTGCCAGTAGGTGGAGTAGCGGGGGGGCAAGTTACAATGAGCAGTTCTTC.